The source of this TCR beta chain is a study of T cells in Graves' hyperthyroidism and ophthalmopathy. Study overall: Before any treatment, at initial diagnosis, peripheral blood was collected.

Hyperthyroidism was newly diagnosed in patients aged 18 to 65 (duration under 2 months). Predating any ophthalmopathy symptoms, the blood sample was taken at first hyperthyroidism diagnosis. Whole-study results and caveats: A 13 V-J signature model discriminated ophthalmopathy versus stable hyperthyroidism.

From RNA transcripts, TCR beta CDR3 regions were amplified. The study used the HTBI primer set for a first-round RT-PCR of the TCR CDR3. TCRdb re-analysed the multiplex PCR reads in MiXCR, keeping a single row per CDR3 protein. The profile shows hundreds of thousands of distinct CDR3 sequences, less than 20% of them singletons. CDR1 is GTSNPN, CDR2 SVGIG, per germline (reference sequence). This CDR3 spans 12 amino acids. The junction had 4 bases not matched to a gene; V was cut back by 3 bases and J by 9 bases. About this clonotype: The antigen is undetermined.

Sequencing used blood. The clonotype was recovered from a young woman with Graves' hyperthyroidism that later progressed to Graves' ophthalmopathy. V and J are TRBV30 and TRBJ1-3; TRBD1 matches at 8 bases. Here the CDR3 DNA reads TGTGCCTGGAGACAGGGGGACTTCACCATATATTTT. Translation gives CAWRQGDFTIYF.